Listed here are 9 T cell receptor beta chains from one sample, sequenced in a study of blood T cell repertoires in COVID-19. Using immunoSEQ multiplex PCR, the repertoire was profiled, and TCRdb retains in-frame clones only, with some absent. This table has 70,000 or so clones, roughly 89% appearing once. The sample taken for sequencing was peripheral blood. The receptor source for this set is a human donor in a cohort sampled during active COVID-19.

The chain combines TRBV7-9 with TRBJ1-1; 7 nucleotides line up with TRBD1. V shed 2 bases, J shed 7 bases, and the junction held 4 bases outside the gene matches. Germline assignment: CDR1 SEHNR and CDR2 FQNEAQ (reference sequence). CDR3 length equals 13 residues. The CDR3 coding sequence is TGTGCCAGCAGCTTAAGGACAGGAGATGAAGCTTTCTTT. It specifies CASSLRTGDEAFF.

The chain combines TRBV9 with TRBJ2-1; a weak D match, TRBD1 (6 bases). CDR1 is SGDLS and CDR2 is YYNGEE in the germline V gene. V lost 1 base and J 4 bases, leaving 15 bases between the germline ends. The CDR3 runs to 16 residues. The CDR3 is CASSVKWGPGYNEQFF. The CDR3 DNA reads as TGTGCCAGCAGCGTAAAGTGGGGGCCGGGTTACAATGAGCAGTTCTTC.

This clone has just a few counts. The chain couples TRBV3-1 (or the pseudogene TRBV3-2) to TRBJ2-7, with TRBD2 identical over 11 bases. V lost 7 bases to trimming and J lost 4 bases; unmatched junction nucleotides: 6. The CDR3 sequence is 14 residues long. Germline V gives CDR1 LGHDT, CDR2 YNNKEL (reference sequence). CDR3 sequence (DNA): TGTGCCAGCATCATTAGCGGGGGGGCGTACGAGCAGTACTTC. It yields the protein CASIISGGAYEQYF.

CDR3 nucleotides: TGTGCCAGCAGGACAGGGGGACTGGAAGGCTACACCTTC. Protein product: CASRTGGLEGYTF. This chain uses TRBV27 with TRBJ1-2; 9 bases fit TRBD1. CDR3 length: 13 amino acids. Germline-derived CDR1 and CDR2 are MNHEY and SMNVEV (reference sequence). Unmatched junction bases numbered 7, after V lost 6 bases and J lost 8 bases.

V gene TRBV5-1 combines with J gene TRBJ1-1; D unresolved. From germline, CDR1 is SGHRS and CDR2 YFSETQ. This CDR3 has 15 residues. The V and J ends lost 1 base and 1 base respectively, with 11 bases between them. The chain's CDR3 is CASSLKGPGNTEAFF. CDR3 coding DNA: TGCGCCAGCAGCTTGAAAGGCCCGGGGAACACTGAAGCTTTCTTT.

This clone was seen only once. The rearrangement joins TRBV6-2 or TRBV6-3 to TRBJ2-7; 10 bases are a match to TRBD2. Per germline, CDR1 MNHEY and CDR2 SVGEGT. After removal of 3 bases from V and 2 bases from J, the junction contained 4 bases not matched to a gene. The CDR3 runs to 15 residues. CDR3 protein: CASSYRTSGTYEQYF. The DNA of the CDR3 is TGTGCCAGCAGTTATCGGACTAGCGGTACCTACGAGCAGTACTTC.

The chain uses TRBV9 and TRBJ1-2, with D perhaps matching TRBD1 (5 bases). CDR1 is SGDLS, CDR2 YYNGEE, per germline. Trimming took 4 bases from V and 8 from J, leaving 27 bases between them. This CDR3 spans 17 amino acids. The chain's CDR3 is CASSFRSRQQDLRGYTF. CDR3 nucleotides: TGTGCCAGCAGCTTCCGGTCTAGACAACAGGATCTCCGGGGCTACACCTTC. The full variable domain, its missing parts supplied by reference TRBV9 and TRBJ1-2, is DSGVTQTPKHLITATGQRVTLRCSPRSGDLSVYWYQQSLDQGLQFLIQYYNGEERAKGNILERFSAQQFPDLHSELNLSSLELGDSALYFCASSFRSRQQDLRGYTFGSGTRLTVV.

This clone was counted at least ten times. V gene TRBV9 combines with J gene TRBJ1-6; the D is unclear. This CDR3 has 16 amino acids. With 5 bases removed from V and 8 bases from J, the gap between germline ends came to 20 bases. CDR1 is SGDLS, CDR2 YYNGEE, per germline. The CDR3 loop is CASSEGSAGVDSPLHF. The CDR3 nucleotides read TGTGCCAGCAGTGAGGGTTCCGCGGGTGTTGATTCACCCCTCCACTTT.

The chain uses TRBV28 and TRBJ2-7, with D possibly TRBD1 on 6 matching bases. The V and J ends lost 9 bases and 0 bases respectively, with 15 bases between them. The CDR3 spans 14 residues. The germline V gene has CDR1 MDHEN and CDR2 SYDVKM. CDR3 loop: CASQRTENSYEQYF. The CDR3, as DNA: TGTGCCAGTCAACGGACAGAGAACTCCTACGAGCAGTACTTC.